This paragraph reports one T cell receptor (beta chain). This CDR3 has 16 amino acids. V shed 0 bases and J shed 4 bases, with 14 bases lying between them. The germline V gene has CDR1 SGHRS and CDR2 YFSETQ. Methods used by the authors: Cell counts per sample came from amplifying reference gene primers. Assay: immunoSEQ multiplex PCR; the TCRdb copy retains only in-frame clones and omits some. The V and J calls and clone size were taken over from that table, and D and trimming were inferred from the DNA. The table shows more than 250,000 clones, with 75% to 90% occurring only once. The record originates from a study of blood T cell repertoires in COVID-19. Across the study: COVID-19 samples collected from the United States, Italy and Spain covered acute and convalescent phases. Sources were T cells, B-cell-depleted T cells, or PBMCs; the material itself was cDNA or gDNA.

The source is a human donor in a cohort sampled during active COVID-19. The sample taken for sequencing was peripheral blood. The gene calls are TRBV5-1 and TRBJ2-1; the D gene is possibly TRBD1 (6 bases). The CDR3 here is CASSLDRDNAYNEQFF. CDR3 DNA: TGCGCCAGCAGCTTGGATCGGGACAACGCATACAATGAGCAGTTCTTC.